This T cell receptor beta chain was profiled in a study of T cell responses to AZD1222 COVID-19 vaccine. Overall study findings and caveats: No repertoire was sampled before or during the peak T cell response, only after it.

Trimming shortened V by 4 bases and J by 8 bases, and 14 bases separated the two germline ends. CDR1 and CDR2 (germline): MGHRA, YSYEKL. The length of the CDR3 is 13 residues. The protocol was immunoSEQ multiplex PCR, while the TCRdb copy is restricted to in-frame clones and leaves out a portion. Of approximately 180,000 clones listed, approximately 92% are singletons. Remarks on this clone: The antigen is not known.

This receptor was identified in an adult in good health. Sequences were derived from peripheral blood, sampled on day 0 of AZD1222 vaccination. V and J are TRBV4-1 and TRBJ1-1; D uncertain. CDR3 in amino acids: CASSPPGGFEAFF. The CDR3 DNA sequence: TGCGCCAGCAGCCCCCCGGGAGGATTCGAAGCTTTCTTT.